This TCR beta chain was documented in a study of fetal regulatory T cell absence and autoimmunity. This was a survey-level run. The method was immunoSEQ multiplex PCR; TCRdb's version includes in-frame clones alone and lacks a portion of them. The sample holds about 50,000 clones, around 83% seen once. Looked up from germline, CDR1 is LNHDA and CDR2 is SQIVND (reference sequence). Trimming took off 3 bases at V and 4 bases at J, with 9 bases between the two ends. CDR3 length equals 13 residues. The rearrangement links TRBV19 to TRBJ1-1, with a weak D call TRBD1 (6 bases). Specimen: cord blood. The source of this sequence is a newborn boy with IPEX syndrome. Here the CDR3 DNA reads TGTGCCAGTAGTATTGTCAGGGGCACTGAAGCTTTCTTT. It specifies CASSIVRGTEAFF.